Listed below are T cell receptor beta chains from one sample, sequenced in a study of early T cells in non-severe SARS-CoV-2 infection. TCRdb passed the 5' RACE reads through MiXCR, listing each CDR3 protein once. The table lists tens of thousands of distinct CDR3 sequences, about 12% of them singletons, with around 7% in the top ten. Specimen: whole blood. The source of these receptors is an adult who was a healthcare worker with PCR-confirmed SARS-CoV-2 infection or an uninfected control (not recorded which). Both conserved end residues are part of each CDR3. The order of the fields is J gene, D gene, V gene, clone size, CDR3 DNA, CDR3 protein. D genes are given only for firm matches. Clone sizes are given selectively: once, few, many, or a class where the clone is expanded.

TRBJ2-5,.,TRBV4-1,.,TGCGCCAGCAGCCAAGAGGGTGGATCCCGGGGGCAAGAGACCCAGTACTTC,CASSQEGGSRGQETQYF
TRBJ2-2,.,TRBV5-1,few,TGCGCCAGCAGCCCATGGACAGCATCGAACACCGGGGAGCTGTTTTTT,CASSPWTASNTGELFF
TRBJ2-2,TRBD2,TRBV20-1,.,TGCAGTGCTAGTGTGACTAGCGTTGGCGGGGAGCTGTTTTTT,CSASVTSVGGELFF
TRBJ2-1,.,TRBV7-2,few,TGTGCCAGCAGCCTTAGAAGGGGTTACAATGAGCAGTTCTTC,CASSLRRGYNEQFF
TRBJ1-2,.,TRBV20-1,few,TGCAGTGCTGTCAGGGGAAACTATGGCTACACCTTC,CSAVRGNYGYTF
TRBJ2-1,.,TRBV30,.,TGTGCCTGGACGGTCTCCTACAATGAGCAGTTCTTC,CAWTVSYNEQFF
TRBJ1-1,.,TRBV6-2/TRBV6-3,.,TGTGCCAGCAGTTCCTTCCTGTGGGGGGCTAAGAACACTGAAGCTTTCTTT,CASSSFLWGAKNTEAFF
TRBJ1-1,.,TRBV13,.,TGTGCCAGCAGCTTGGGAACTTCAACTGAAGCTTTCTTT,CASSLGTSTEAFF
TRBJ2-7,.,TRBV12-3/TRBV12-4,few,TGTGCCAGCAGTTTTGGGAGACAGTACCAAAACGAGCAGTACTTC,CASSFGRQYQNEQYF
TRBJ2-7,.,TRBV5-1,few,TGCGCCAGCAGCGGGGACCCAAGCTCCTACGAGCAGTACTTC,CASSGDPSSYEQYF
TRBJ2-4,.,TRBV20-1,many,TGCAGTGCTAGAGATTCTACATCCGCCAAAAACATTCAGTACTTC,CSARDSTSAKNIQYF
TRBJ1-6,.,TRBV29-1,many,TGCAGCGTTTGGGCAGGATGGGGTTCACCCCTCCACTTT,CSVWAGWGSPLHF
TRBJ2-5,.,TRBV6-6,.,TGTGCCAGCAGCCGGGGCAACCAAGAGACCCAGTACTTC,CASSRGNQETQYF
TRBJ2-1,.,TRBV4-2,few,TGTGCCAGCAGCCAAGAACCAGCGGATTACAATGAGCAGTTCTTC,CASSQEPADYNEQFF
TRBJ2-5,TRBD2,TRBV5-1,.,TGCGCCAGCAGCTTGGCCCTGTTCGCTAGCGGGCAAGAGACCCAGTACTTC,CASSLALFASGQETQYF
TRBJ2-3,TRBD1,TRBV10-2,many,TGCGCCAGCCGGGACAGGGCTACAGATACGCAGTATTTT,CASRDRATDTQYF
TRBJ1-2,TRBD1,TRBV12-3/TRBV12-4,.,TGTGCCAGCAGGGACAGGAGGGACTATGGCTACACCTTC,CASRDRRDYGYTF
TRBJ2-1,TRBD1,TRBV11-2,many,TGTGCCAGCAGCCCACGGACAGGGGCGGTCAATGAGCAGTTCTTC,CASSPRTGAVNEQFF
TRBJ2-5,.,TRBV6-6,.,TGTGCCAGCATCCCCGCCGAGGGGGGTCCCTCGGAGACCCAGTACTTC,CASIPAEGGPSETQYF
TRBJ1-6,TRBD1,TRBV5-4,many,TGTGCCAGCACCTCGACAGGGGGCCTTCGATCACCCCTCCACTTT,CASTSTGGLRSPLHF
TRBJ2-3,.,TRBV27,few,TGTGCCAGCAGTGAACGCTTCTGGGGAGATACGCAGTATTTT,CASSERFWGDTQYF
TRBJ1-2,.,TRBV4-1,few,TGCGCCAGCAGCCAAGATCGGACAGCTCTAGGCGGCTACACCTTC,CASSQDRTALGGYTF
TRBJ1-3,.,TRBV29-1,.,TGCAGCGGTTGGCTTATGACCAACTCTGGAAACACCATATATTTT,CSGWLMTNSGNTIYF
TRBJ2-5,.,TRBV4-1,few,TGCGCCAGCAGCCGCTCGACGACAGGACAAGAGACCCAGTACTTC,CASSRSTTGQETQYF
TRBJ1-1,.,TRBV3-1,few,TGTGCCAGCAGCCAAGAGGCCGGAGGAGCCGGGTCCGCTGAAGCTTTCTTT,CASSQEAGGAGSAEAFF
TRBJ1-5,TRBD1,TRBV6-2/TRBV6-3,many,TGTGCCAGCAGGTCGGGACAGGGGTCCAATCAGCCCCAGCATTTT,CASRSGQGSNQPQHF
TRBJ2-3,TRBD2,TRBV3-1,few,TGTGCCAGCAGCCATCTACCTAGCGGGAGGGCCCTTTATACGCAGTATTTT,CASSHLPSGRALYTQYF
TRBJ2-7,.,TRBV30,many,TGTGCCTGGACACCCGGCTCCTACGAGCAGTACTTC,CAWTPGSYEQYF
TRBJ2-2,.,TRBV24-1,few,TGTGCCACCAGTAGGGACAAGCACACCGGGGAGCTGTTTTTT,CATSRDKHTGELFF
TRBJ1-1,.,TRBV30,many,TGTGCCTGGACCCCAGGGAGGTTGAACACTGAAGCTTTCTTT,CAWTPGRLNTEAFF
TRBJ1-5,.,TRBV5-1,.,TGCGCCAGCAGCGAGACCGTGGGTCAGCCCCAGCATTTT,CASSETVGQPQHF
TRBJ1-2,.,TRBV5-1,many,TGCGCCAGCAGCCTGACAGACTATGGCTACACCTTC,CASSLTDYGYTF
TRBJ1-6,.,TRBV12-3/TRBV12-4,few,TGTGCCAGCAGCCCTCACAGGGAAGGGAATTCACCCCTCCACTTT,CASSPHREGNSPLHF
TRBJ2-3,.,TRBV5-4,.,TGTGCCAGCAGCCAGACTGCCAGCACAGATACGCAGTATTTT,CASSQTASTDTQYF
TRBJ1-2,.,TRBV7-9,many,TGTGCCAGCACCCCAACAGGGCAACCTAACTATGGCTACACCTTC,CASTPTGQPNYGYTF
TRBJ1-6,.,TRBV5-1,many,TGCGCCAGCAGCTCGGGATTGGGGGGAACTTCACCCCTCCACTTT,CASSSGLGGTSPLHF
TRBJ2-3,.,TRBV20-1,.,TGCAGTGCTAGAGATTTCCGAGATACGCAGTATTTT,CSARDFRDTQYF
TRBJ1-6,.,TRBV27,few,TGTGCCAGCAGTTTATCGATCCCAGGAAGCTCCTATAATTCACCCCTCCACTTT,CASSLSIPGSSYNSPLHF
TRBJ2-3,TRBD2,TRBV7-9,.,TGTGCCAGCGCCGACAGCGGGAAGACAGATACGCAGTATTTT,CASADSGKTDTQYF
TRBJ1-5,.,TRBV27,.,TGTGCCAGCAGCTTATCCAGGACACCAAATCAGCCCCAGCATTTT,CASSLSRTPNQPQHF
TRBJ1-1,.,TRBV12-3/TRBV12-4,many,TGTGCCAGCAGTTCCTCCGGGATGTCTTTGAACACTGAAGCTTTCTTT,CASSSSGMSLNTEAFF
TRBJ2-3,TRBD2,TRBV18,many,TGTGCCAGCTCACCATATCCGGGACTAGTAAGCACAGATACGCAGTATTTT,CASSPYPGLVSTDTQYF
TRBJ2-2,.,TRBV19,many,TGTGCCAGTATGCGCGAGGGAGCCGGGGAGCTGTTTTTT,CASMREGAGELFF
TRBJ2-1,.,TRBV9,.,TGTGCCAGCAGCGTTAGTCCCAGCAATGAGCAGTTCTTC,CASSVSPSNEQFF
TRBJ1-2,.,TRBV20-1,few,TGCAGTGCTAGACAACCCGGGACCTCCTATGGCTACACCTTC,CSARQPGTSYGYTF
TRBJ2-7,.,TRBV5-1,.,TGCGCCAGCAGTTCGGGGTACTACGAGCAGTACTTC,CASSSGYYEQYF
TRBJ1-1,.,TRBV5-1,few,TGCGCCAGCAGCTTTGACCCGATGAACACTGAAGCTTTCTTT,CASSFDPMNTEAFF
TRBJ2-1,.,TRBV9,.,TGTGCCAGCAGCTTCGGGATGGCCAATGAGCAGTTCTTC,CASSFGMANEQFF
TRBJ2-5,.,TRBV6-2/TRBV6-3,.,TGTGCCAGCATCCCGGCGGGGCGGTTGATATCCCAAGAGACCCAGTACTTC,CASIPAGRLISQETQYF
TRBJ2-5,TRBD2,TRBV6-1,many,TGTGCCAGCAGCGCCAGGACTAGCAGCCAAGAGACCCAGTACTTC,CASSARTSSQETQYF
TRBJ2-1,.,TRBV5-1,.,TGCGCCAGCAGCCTTCAGACCGGGAGCTCCTACAATGAGCAGTTCTTC,CASSLQTGSSYNEQFF
TRBJ2-3,TRBD1,TRBV7-3,.,TGTGCCAGCAGCTCCCCGGGACAGGATACGCAGTATTTT,CASSSPGQDTQYF
TRBJ2-3,TRBD2,TRBV9,few,TGTGCCAGCAGCGTATTCCTGACTAGCGGCCTAATTGATACGCAGTATTTT,CASSVFLTSGLIDTQYF
TRBJ2-7,.,TRBV14,few,TGTGCCAGCAGCCAAGCGTGGGAGCAGTACTTC,CASSQAWEQYF
TRBJ1-2,TRBD1,TRBV30,few,TGTGCCTGGAGAGACTCCATCCTACAGGGGGCTAGCGGCTACACCTTC,CAWRDSILQGASGYTF
TRBJ2-1,.,TRBV3-1,.,TGTGCCAGCAGCCAAGATAGGGCTAGCTTTTCGAAAAGCTCCTACAATGAGCAGTTCTTC,CASSQDRASFSKSSYNEQFF
TRBJ2-7,TRBD2,TRBV5-4,many,TGTGCCAGCAGCTTTCTAGCGGGAGAGAGGGAGCAGTACTTC,CASSFLAGEREQYF
TRBJ2-2,.,TRBV7-6,.,TGTGCCAGCAGTCAAGCCGGGACACCGAACACCGGGGAGCTGTTTTTT,CASSQAGTPNTGELFF
TRBJ2-7,.,TRBV21-1,.,TGTGCCAGCAGCAAAGTTGGGGGAGAGCAGTACTTC,CASSKVGGEQYF
TRBJ2-1,TRBD1,TRBV28,.,TGTGCCAGCAGTAAGACAGGGGATGACGGTGAGCAGTTCTTC,CASSKTGDDGEQFF